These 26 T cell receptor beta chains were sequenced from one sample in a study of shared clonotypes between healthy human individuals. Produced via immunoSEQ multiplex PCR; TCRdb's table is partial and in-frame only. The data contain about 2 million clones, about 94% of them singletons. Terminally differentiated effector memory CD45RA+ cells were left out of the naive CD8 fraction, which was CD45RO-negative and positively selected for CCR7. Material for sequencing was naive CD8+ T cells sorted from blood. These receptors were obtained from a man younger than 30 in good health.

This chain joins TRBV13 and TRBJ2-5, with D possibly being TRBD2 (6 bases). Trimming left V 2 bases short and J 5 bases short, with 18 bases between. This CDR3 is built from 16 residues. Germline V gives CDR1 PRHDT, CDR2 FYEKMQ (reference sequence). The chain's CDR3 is CASSLSLTSLVETQYF. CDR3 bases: TGTGCCAGCAGCTTAAGCCTGACTAGTTTGGTGGAGACCCAGTACTTC.

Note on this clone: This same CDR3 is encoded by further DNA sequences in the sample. In DNA, the CDR3 is TGTGCCAGCAGCCTGACAGGGAGCTCCTATAATTCACCCCTCCACTTT. Encoded protein: CASSLTGSSYNSPLHF. V gene TRBV6-6 combines with J gene TRBJ1-6; 7 bases align to TRBD1. The CDR3 contains 16 residues. From germline, CDR1 is MNHNY and CDR2 SVGAGI (reference sequence). The ends lost 6 bases at V and 0 bases at J; junction bases unmatched: 5.

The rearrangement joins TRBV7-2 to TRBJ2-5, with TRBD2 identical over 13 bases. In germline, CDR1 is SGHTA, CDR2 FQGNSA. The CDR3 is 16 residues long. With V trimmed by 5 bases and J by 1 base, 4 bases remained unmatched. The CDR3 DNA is TGTGCCAGCAGCAGCGGGACTAGCGGGACCCAAGAGACCCAGTACTTC. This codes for CASSSGTSGTQETQYF.

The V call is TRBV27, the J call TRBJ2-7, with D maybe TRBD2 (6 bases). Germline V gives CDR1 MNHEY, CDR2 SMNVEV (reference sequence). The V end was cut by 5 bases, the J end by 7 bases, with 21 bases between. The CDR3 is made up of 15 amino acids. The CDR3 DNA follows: TGTGCCAGCAGTAATGGGCCAGCGGGCGATAAGGAGCAGTACTTC. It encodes CASSNGPAGDKEQYF.

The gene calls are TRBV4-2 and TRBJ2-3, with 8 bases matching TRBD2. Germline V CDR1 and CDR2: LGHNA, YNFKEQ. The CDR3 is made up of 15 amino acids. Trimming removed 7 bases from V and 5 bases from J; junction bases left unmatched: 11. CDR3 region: CASTGLAGGEDTQYF. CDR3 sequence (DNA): TGTGCCAGCACCGGTTTGGCGGGGGGCGAAGATACGCAGTATTTT.

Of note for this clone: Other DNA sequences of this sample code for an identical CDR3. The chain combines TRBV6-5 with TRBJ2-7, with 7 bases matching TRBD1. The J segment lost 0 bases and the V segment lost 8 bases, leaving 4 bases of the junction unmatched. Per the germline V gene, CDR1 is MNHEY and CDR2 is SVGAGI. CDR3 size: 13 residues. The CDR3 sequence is CASRQGLSYEQYF. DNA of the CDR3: TGTGCCAGCCGACAGGGCCTCTCCTACGAGCAGTACTTC.

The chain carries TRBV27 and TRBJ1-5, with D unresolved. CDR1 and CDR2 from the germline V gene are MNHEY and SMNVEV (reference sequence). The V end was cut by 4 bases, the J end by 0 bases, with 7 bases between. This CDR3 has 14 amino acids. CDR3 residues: CASSSVYSNQPQHF. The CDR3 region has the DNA TGTGCCAGCAGTTCCGTTTATAGCAATCAGCCCCAGCATTTT.

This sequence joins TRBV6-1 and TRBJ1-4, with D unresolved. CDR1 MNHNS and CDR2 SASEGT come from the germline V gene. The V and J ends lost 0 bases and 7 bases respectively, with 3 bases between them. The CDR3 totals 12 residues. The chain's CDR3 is CASSEAREKLFF. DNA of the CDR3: TGTGCCAGCAGTGAAGCTCGTGAAAAACTGTTTTTT.

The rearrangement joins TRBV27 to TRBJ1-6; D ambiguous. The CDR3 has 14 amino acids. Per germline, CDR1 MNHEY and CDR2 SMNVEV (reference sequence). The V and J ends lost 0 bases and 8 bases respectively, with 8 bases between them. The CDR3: CASSLSPTDSPLHF. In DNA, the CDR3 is TGTGCCAGCAGTTTATCCCCGACTGATTCACCCCTCCACTTT.

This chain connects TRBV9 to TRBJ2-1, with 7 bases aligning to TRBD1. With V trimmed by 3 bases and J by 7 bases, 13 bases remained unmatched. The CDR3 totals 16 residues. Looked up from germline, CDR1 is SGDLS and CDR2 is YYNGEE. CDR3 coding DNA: TGTGCCAGCAGCGATCCAAGACAGGGAAGTAGGAATGAGCAGTTCTTC. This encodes CASSDPRQGSRNEQFF.

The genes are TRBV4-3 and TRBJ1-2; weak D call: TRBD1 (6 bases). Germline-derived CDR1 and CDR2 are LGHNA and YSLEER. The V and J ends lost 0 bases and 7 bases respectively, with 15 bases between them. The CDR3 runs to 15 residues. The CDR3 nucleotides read TGCGCCAGCAGCCAAGATAGCGGGGGGCGGTCTGGCTACACCTTC. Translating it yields CASSQDSGGRSGYTF.

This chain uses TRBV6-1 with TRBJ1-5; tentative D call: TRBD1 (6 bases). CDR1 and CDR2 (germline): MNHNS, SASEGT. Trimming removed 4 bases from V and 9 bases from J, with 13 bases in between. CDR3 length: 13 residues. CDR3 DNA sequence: TGTGCCAGCAGTGTGGCGGAAGGGGGGCCCCAGCATTTT. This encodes CASSVAEGGPQHF.

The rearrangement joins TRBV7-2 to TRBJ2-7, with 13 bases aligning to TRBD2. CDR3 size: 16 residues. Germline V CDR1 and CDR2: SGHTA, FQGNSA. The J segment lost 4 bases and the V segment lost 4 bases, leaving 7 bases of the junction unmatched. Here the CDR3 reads CASSSTSGRAGYEQYF. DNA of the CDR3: TGTGCCAGCAGCTCCACTAGCGGGAGGGCCGGGTACGAGCAGTACTTC. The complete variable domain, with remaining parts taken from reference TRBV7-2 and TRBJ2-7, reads GAGVSQSPSNKVTEKGKDVELRCDPISGHTALYWYRQSLGQGLEFLIYFQGNSAPDKSGLPSDRFSAERTGGSVSTLTIQRTQQEDSAVYLCASSSTSGRAGYEQYFGPGTRLTVT.

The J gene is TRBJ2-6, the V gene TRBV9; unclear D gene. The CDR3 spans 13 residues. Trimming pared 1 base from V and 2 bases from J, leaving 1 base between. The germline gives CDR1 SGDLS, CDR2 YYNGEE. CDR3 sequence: CASSVPGANVLTF. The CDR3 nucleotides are TGTGCCAGCAGCGTACCTGGGGCCAACGTCCTGACTTTC.

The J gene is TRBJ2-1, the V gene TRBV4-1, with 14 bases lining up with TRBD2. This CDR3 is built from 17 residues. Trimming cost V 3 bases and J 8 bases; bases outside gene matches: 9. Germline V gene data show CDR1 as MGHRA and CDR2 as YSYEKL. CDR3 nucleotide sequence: TGCGCCAGCAGCCACATTGCCGGGACTAGCGGGGGTTATGAGCAGTTCTTC. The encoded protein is CASSHIAGTSGGYEQFF.

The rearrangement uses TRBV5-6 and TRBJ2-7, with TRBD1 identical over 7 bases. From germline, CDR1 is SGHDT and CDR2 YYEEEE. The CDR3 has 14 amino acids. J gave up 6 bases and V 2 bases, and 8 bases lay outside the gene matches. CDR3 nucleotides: TGTGCCAGCAGCTTCCTGACAGGGCGCATCGAGCAGTACTTC. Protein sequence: CASSFLTGRIEQYF.

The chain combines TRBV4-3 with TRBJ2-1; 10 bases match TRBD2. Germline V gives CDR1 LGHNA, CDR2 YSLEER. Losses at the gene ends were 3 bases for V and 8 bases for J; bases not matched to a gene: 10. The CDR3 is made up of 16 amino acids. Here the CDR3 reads CASSQSHSGRAYEQFF. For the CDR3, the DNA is TGCGCCAGCAGCCAGTCACACAGCGGGAGGGCCTATGAGCAGTTCTTC.

The CDR3 loop reads CASDRGLNTEAFF. CDR3 DNA: TGTGCCAGTGACAGGGGGCTTAACACTGAAGCTTTCTTT. The V call is TRBV19, the J call TRBJ1-1; 10 bases agree with TRBD1. This CDR3 has 13 residues. The germline gives CDR1 LNHDA, CDR2 SQIVND (reference sequence). V shed 8 bases, J shed 2 bases, and the junction held 2 bases outside the gene matches.

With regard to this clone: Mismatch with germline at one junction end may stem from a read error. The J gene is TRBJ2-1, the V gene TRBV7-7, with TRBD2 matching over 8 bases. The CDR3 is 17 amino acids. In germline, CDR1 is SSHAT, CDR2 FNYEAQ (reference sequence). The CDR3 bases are TGTGCTAGCAGCTTAGCGCCGGCGGGGGGCCTTTACAATGAGCAGTTCTTC. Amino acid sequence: CASSLAPAGGLYNEQFF.

The CDR3 loop reads CASSPGTSPRETQYF. CDR3 DNA: TGTGCCAGCAGCCCAGGGACTAGCCCCAGAGAGACCCAGTACTTC. This chain uses TRBV7-9 with TRBJ2-5, with 9 nucleotides matching TRBD2. Trimming removed 5 bases from V and 4 bases from J; junction bases left unmatched: 8. Germline assignment: CDR1 SEHNR and CDR2 FQNEAQ (reference sequence). The CDR3 contains 15 residues. Combining the CDR3 with reference TRBV7-9 and TRBJ2-5 gives the whole variable domain DTGVSQNPRHKITKRGQNVTFRCDPISEHNRLYWYRQTLGQGPEFLTYFQNEAQLEKSRLLSDRFSAERPKGSFSTLEIQRTEQGDSAMYLCASSPGTSPRETQYFGPGTRLLVL.

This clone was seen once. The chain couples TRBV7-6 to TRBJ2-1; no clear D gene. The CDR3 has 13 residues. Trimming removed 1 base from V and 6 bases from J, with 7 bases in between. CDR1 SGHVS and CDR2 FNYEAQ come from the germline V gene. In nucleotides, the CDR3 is TGTGCCAGCAGCTTAGGCCACAGCAATGAGCAGTTCTTC. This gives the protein CASSLGHSNEQFF.

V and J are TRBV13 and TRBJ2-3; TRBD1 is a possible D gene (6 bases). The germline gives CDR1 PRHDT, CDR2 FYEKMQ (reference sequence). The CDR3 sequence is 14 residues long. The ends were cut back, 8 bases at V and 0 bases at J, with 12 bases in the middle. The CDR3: CASSGGHSTDTQYF. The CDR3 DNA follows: TGTGCCAGCTCTGGGGGACATAGCACAGATACGCAGTATTTT. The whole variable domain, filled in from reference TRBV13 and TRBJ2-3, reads AAGVIQSPRHLIKEKRETATLKCYPIPRHDTVYWYQQGPGQDPQFLISFYEKMQSDKGSIPDRFSAQQFSDYHSELNMSSLELGDSALYFCASSGGHSTDTQYFGPGTRLTVL.

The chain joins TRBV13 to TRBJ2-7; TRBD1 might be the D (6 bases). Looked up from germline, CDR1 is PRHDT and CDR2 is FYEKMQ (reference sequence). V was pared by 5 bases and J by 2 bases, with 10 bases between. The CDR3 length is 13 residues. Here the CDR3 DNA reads TGTGCCAGCAGCCCCGGGACAACCTACGAGCAGTACTTC. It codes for CASSPGTTYEQYF.

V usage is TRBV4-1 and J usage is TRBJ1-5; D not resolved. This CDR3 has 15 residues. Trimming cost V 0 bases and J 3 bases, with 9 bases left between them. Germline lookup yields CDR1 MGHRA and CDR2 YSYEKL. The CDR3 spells CASSQEWAPNQPQHF. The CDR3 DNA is TGCGCCAGCAGCCAAGAATGGGCACCCAATCAGCCCCAGCATTTT.

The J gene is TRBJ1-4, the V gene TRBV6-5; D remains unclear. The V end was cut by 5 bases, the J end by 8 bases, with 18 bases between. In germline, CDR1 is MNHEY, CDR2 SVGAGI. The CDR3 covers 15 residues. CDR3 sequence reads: CASSTDPGSREKLFF. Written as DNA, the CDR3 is TGTGCCAGCAGTACGGACCCGGGATCGCGGGAAAAACTGTTTTTT.

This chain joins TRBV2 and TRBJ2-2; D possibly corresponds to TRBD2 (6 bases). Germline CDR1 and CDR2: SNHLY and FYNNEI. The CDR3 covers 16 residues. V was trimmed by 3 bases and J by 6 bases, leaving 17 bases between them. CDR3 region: CASSDIAGTPAGELFF. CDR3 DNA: TGTGCCAGCAGTGATATTGCGGGGACCCCCGCCGGGGAGCTGTTTTTT.